The rows below give T cell receptor beta chains drawn from one sample of a study of technical replicates of blood from a few donors. Only in-frame clones appear in the TCRdb table, and some are missing; sequencing was by immunoSEQ multiplex PCR. Here the sample spans roughly 68,000 clones, under 98% being singletons. The specimen sequenced was T cells isolated from PBMCs. These receptors were obtained from a human donor in good health. CDR3s leave out the opening cysteine and the closing phenylalanine or tryptophan. The D gene is left open where the match is weak.

V gene	D gene	J gene	CDR3 protein
TRBV5-5	TRBD2	TRBJ2-2	ASSLTSGRNTGELF
TRBV9	NA	TRBJ2-1	ASSVTGYNEQF
TRBV5-1	NA	TRBJ1-1	ASSPDRQSNTEAF
TRBV5-1	TRBD1	TRBJ1-1	ASSFRGGAGTEAF
TRBV4-1	NA	TRBJ1-1	ASSPPVTDTEAF
TRBV29-1	TRBD2	TRBJ2-2	SVSGRGGELF
TRBV6-6	NA	TRBJ2-1	ASSYSEDEQF
TRBV5-4	NA	TRBJ2-5	ASSGRDNQETQY
TRBV5-1	TRBD1	TRBJ1-1	ASSLPDRGTEAF
TRBV11-2	TRBD2	TRBJ2-7	ASSYLSLAYHEQY
TRBV5-6	TRBD1	TRBJ1-1	ASSRRGTGWGTEAF
TRBV7-3	NA	TRBJ1-1	ASSVQGLVYTEAF
TRBV15	NA	TRBJ2-1	ATSRVGQYNEQF